This T cell receptor beta chain was found in a study of OX40 agonist ivuxolimab in advanced cancers. Study-wide context: It was ivuxolimab, an agonistic anti-OX40 (CD134) antibody, that patients were treated with. Dose-escalation patients had hepatocellular carcinoma, melanoma, renal cell or head and neck cancer.

Blood got drawn at baseline, again on cycle 4 day 1, and then on cycle 7 day 1. The V end lost 5 bases, the J end lost 2 bases, and 17 bases lay between the germline ends. Germline V gene data show CDR1 as SGHVS and CDR2 as FNYEAQ. This CDR3 is built from 16 residues. Some clones are missing from TCRdb's copy, which holds only in-frame ones; the method was immunoSEQ multiplex PCR. The sample contains tens of thousands of clones, about 86% of which appear only once. This specimen was CD4+ or CD8+ T cells sorted from blood, taken in a trial of the OX40 agonist ivuxolimab. The chain recombines TRBV7-6 with TRBJ2-3, with a weak D call TRBD1 (5 bases). This TCR came from an adult with an advanced solid tumor such as melanoma, head and neck, liver or kidney cancer. DNA for the CDR3: TGTGCCAGCAGCGGCCGCAGGGCCTCTACCACAGATACGCAGTATTTT. Protein product: CASSGRRASTTDTQYF.